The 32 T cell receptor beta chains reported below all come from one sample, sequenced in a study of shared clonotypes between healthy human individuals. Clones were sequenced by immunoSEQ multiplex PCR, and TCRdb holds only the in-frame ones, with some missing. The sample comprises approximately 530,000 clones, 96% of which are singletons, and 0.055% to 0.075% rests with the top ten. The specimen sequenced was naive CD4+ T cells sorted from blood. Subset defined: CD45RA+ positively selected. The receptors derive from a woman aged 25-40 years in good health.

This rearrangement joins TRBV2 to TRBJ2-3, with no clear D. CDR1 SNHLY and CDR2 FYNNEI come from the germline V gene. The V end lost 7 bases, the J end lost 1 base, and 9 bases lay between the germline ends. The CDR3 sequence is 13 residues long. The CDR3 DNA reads TGTGCCAGCACCGGCGGTCGCACAGATACGCAGTATTTT. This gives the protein CASTGGRTDTQYF.

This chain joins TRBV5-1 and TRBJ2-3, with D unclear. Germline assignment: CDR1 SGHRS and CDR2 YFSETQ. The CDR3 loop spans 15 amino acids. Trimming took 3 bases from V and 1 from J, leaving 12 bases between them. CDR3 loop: CASSWLVGGTDTQYF. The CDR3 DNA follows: TGCGCCAGCAGCTGGCTGGTTGGCGGCACAGATACGCAGTATTTT.

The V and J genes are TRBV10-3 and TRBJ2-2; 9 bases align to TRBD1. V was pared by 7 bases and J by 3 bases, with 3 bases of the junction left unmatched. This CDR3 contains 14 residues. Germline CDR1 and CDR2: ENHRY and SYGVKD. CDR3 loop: CAIKDRGDTGELFF. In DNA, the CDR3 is TGTGCCATCAAGGACAGGGGCGACACCGGGGAGCTGTTTTTT.

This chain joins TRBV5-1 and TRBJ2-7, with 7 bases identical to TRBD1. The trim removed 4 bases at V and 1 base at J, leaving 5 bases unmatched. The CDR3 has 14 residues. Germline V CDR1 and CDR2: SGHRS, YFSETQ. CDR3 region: CASSEQTGSYEQYF. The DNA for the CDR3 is TGCGCCAGCAGCGAGCAGACAGGGTCCTACGAGCAGTACTTC.

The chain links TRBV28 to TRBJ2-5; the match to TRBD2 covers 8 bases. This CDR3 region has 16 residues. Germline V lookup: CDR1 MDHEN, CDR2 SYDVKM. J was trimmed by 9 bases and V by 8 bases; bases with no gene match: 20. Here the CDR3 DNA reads TGTGCCAGCCTCACGGGAGGGCTCCTTTCGAGAAGTCCCCAGTACTTC. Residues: CASLTGGLLSRSPQYF.

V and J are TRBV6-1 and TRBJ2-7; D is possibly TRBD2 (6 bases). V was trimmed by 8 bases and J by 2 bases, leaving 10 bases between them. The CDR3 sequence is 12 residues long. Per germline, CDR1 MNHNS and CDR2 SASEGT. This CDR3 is CASLGGPYEQYF. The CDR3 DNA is TGTGCCAGCCTGGGGGGACCCTACGAGCAGTACTTC.

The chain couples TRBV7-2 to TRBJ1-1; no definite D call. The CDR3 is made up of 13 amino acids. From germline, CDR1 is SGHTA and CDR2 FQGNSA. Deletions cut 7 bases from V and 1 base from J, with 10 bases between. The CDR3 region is CASKQQTNTEAFF. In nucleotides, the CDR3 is TGTGCCAGCAAGCAACAGACGAACACTGAAGCTTTCTTT.

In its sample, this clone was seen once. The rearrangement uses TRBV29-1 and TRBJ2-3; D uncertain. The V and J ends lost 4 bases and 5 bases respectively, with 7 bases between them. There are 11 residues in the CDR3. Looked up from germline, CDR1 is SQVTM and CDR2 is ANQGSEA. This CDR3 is CSVVLQDTQYF. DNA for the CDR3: TGCAGCGTTGTACTGCAAGATACGCAGTATTTT.

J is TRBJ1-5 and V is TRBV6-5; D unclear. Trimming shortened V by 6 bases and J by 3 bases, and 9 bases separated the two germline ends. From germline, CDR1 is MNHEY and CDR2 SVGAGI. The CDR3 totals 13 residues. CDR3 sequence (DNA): TGTGCCAGCAGCCATAAATTCAATCAGCCCCAGCATTTT. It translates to CASSHKFNQPQHF.

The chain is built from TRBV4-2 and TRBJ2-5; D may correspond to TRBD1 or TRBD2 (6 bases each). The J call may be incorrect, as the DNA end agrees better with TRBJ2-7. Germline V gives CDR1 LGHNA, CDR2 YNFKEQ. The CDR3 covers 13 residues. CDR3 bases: TGTGCCAGCAGCCAAGATCGGGGGCGCGAGCAGTACTTC. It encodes CASSQDRGREQYF.

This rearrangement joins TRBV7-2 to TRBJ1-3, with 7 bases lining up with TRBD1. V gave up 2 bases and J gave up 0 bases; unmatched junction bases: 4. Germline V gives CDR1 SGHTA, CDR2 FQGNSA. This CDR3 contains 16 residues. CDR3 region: CASSLTGTASGNTIYF. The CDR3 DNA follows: TGTGCCAGCAGCTTAACCGGGACAGCCTCTGGAAACACCATATATTTT. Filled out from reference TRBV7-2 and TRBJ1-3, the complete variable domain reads GAGVSQSPSNKVTEKGKDVELRCDPISGHTALYWYRQSLGQGLEFLIYFQGNSAPDKSGLPSDRFSAERTGGSVSTLTIQRTQQEDSAVYLCASSLTGTASGNTIYFGEGSWLTVV.

CDR3 loop: CASSPRTSGSSYEQYF. In DNA, the CDR3 is TGTGCCAGCAGTCCCCGGACTAGCGGGAGCTCCTACGAGCAGTACTTC. The rearrangement uses TRBV27 and TRBJ2-5; TRBD2 matches at 13 bases. The J call may be mistaken, given a closer DNA end match to TRBJ2-7. The CDR3 consists of 16 residues. Germline assignment: CDR1 MNHEY and CDR2 SMNVEV (reference sequence).

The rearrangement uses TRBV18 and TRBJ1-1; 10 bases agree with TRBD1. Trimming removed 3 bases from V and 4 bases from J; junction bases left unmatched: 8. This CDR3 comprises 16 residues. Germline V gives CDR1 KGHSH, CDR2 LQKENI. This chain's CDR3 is CASSPRDRGSGTEAFF. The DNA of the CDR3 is TGTGCCAGCTCACCGCGGGACAGGGGATCGGGCACTGAAGCTTTCTTT.

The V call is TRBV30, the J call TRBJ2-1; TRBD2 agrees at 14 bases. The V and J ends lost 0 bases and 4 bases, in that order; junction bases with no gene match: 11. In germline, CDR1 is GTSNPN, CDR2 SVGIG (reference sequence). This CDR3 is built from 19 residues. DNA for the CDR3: TGTGCCTGGAGTGTACGGACTAGCGGGAGGCCCAATATATACAATGAGCAGTTCTTC. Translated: CAWSVRTSGRPNIYNEQFF. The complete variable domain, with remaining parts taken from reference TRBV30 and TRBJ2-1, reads SQTIHQWPATLVQPVGSPLSLECTVEGTSNPNLYWYRQAAGRGLQLLFYSVGIGQISSEVPQNLSASRPQDRQFILSSKKLLLSDSGFYLCAWSVRTSGRPNIYNEQFFGPGTRLTVL.

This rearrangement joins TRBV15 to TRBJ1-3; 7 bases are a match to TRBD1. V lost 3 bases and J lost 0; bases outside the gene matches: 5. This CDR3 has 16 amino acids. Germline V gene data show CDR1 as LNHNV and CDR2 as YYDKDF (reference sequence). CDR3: CATSREGQTSGNTIYF. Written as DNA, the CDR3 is TGTGCCACCAGCAGGGAGGGACAGACCTCTGGAAACACCATATATTTT.

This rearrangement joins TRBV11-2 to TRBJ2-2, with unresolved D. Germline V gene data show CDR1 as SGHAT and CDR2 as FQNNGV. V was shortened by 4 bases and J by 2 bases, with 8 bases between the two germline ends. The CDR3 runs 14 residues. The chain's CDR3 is CASSSPSNTGELFF. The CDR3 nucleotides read TGTGCCAGCAGCTCCCCGAGCAACACCGGGGAGCTGTTTTTT. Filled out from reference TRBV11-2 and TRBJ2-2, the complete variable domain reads EAGVAQSPRYKIIEKRQSVAFWCNPISGHATLYWYQQILGQGPKLLIQFQNNGVVDDSQLPKDRFSAERLKGVDSTLKIQPAKLEDSAVYLCASSSPSNTGELFFGEGSRLTVL.

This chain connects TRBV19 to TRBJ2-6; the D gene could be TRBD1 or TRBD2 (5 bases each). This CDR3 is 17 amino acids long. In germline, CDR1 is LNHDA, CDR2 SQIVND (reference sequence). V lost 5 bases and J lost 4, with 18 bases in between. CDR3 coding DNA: TGTGCCAGTAGTCCCAGGGACGCCCGAGCCGGGGCCAACGTCCTGACTTTC. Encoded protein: CASSPRDARAGANVLTF.

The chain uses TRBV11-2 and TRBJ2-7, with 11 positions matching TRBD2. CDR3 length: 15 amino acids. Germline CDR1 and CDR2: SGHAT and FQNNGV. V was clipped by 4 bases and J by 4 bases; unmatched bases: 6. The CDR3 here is CASSSGLAVGYEQYF. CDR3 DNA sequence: TGTGCCAGCAGCTCGGGACTAGCGGTTGGATACGAGCAGTACTTC.

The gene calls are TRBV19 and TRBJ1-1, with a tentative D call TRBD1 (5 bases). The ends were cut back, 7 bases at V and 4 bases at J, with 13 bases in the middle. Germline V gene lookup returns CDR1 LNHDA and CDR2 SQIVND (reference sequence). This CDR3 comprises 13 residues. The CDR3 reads CASTPGEGTEAFF. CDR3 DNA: TGTGCCAGTACCCCGGGGGAAGGCACTGAAGCTTTCTTT. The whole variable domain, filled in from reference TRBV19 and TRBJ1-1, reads DGGITQSPKYLFRKEGQNVTLSCEQNLNHDAMYWYRQDPGQGLRLIYYSQIVNDFQKGDIAEGYSVSREKKESFPLTVTSAQKNPTAFYLCASTPGEGTEAFFGQGTRLTVV.

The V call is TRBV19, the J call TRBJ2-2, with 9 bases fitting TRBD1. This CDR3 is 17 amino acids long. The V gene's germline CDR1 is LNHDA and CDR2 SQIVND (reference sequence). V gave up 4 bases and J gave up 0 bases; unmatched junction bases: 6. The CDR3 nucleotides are TGTGCCAGTAGTAACTTACAGGGGGCCCCGAACACCGGGGAGCTGTTTTTT. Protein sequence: CASSNLQGAPNTGELFF.

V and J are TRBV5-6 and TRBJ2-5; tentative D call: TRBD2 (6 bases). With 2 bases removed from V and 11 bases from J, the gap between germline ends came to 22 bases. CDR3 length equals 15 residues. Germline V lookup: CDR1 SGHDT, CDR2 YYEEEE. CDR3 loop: CASSFKGHTRREQYF. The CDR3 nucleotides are TGTGCCAGCAGCTTCAAAGGACACACCAGGAGGGAGCAGTACTTC.

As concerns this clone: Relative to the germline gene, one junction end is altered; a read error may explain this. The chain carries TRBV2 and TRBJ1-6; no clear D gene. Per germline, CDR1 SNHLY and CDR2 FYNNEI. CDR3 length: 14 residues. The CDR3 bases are TGTGCCAGCAAGAAAGTCTCCTCTAATTCACCCCTCCACTTT. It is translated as CASKKVSSNSPLHF. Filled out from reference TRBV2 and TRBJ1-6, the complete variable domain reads EPEVTQTPSHQVTQMGQEVILRCVPISNHLYFYWYRQILGQKVEFLVSFYNNEISEKSEIFDDQFSVERPDGSNFTLKIRSTKLEDSAMYFCASKKVSSNSPLHFGNGTRLTVT.

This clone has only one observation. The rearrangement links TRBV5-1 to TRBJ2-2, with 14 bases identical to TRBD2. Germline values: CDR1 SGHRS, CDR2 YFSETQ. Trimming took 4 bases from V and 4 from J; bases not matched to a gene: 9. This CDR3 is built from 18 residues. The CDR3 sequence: CASSLTSGRATATGELFF. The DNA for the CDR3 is TGCGCCAGCAGCCTGACTAGCGGGAGGGCGACGGCCACCGGGGAGCTGTTTTTT.

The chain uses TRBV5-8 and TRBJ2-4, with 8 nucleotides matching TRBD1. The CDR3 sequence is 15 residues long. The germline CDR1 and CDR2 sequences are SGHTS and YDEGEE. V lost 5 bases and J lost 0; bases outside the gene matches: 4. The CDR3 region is CASSPTGVAKNIQYF. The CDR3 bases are TGTGCCAGCAGTCCGACAGGGGTAGCCAAAAACATTCAGTACTTC.

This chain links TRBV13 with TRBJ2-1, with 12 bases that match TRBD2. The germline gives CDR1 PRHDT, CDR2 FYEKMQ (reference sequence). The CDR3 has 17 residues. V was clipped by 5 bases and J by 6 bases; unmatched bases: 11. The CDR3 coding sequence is TGTGCCAGCAGCCAACTAGCGGGAGGAGCGGGGCGCAATGAGCAGTTCTTC. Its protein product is CASSQLAGGAGRNEQFF.

The CDR3 loop is CASRGAEQGRIQPQHF. The CDR3 DNA reads as TGTGCCAGTAGGGGGGCAGAACAGGGACGGATTCAGCCCCAGCATTTT. The chain recombines TRBV19 with TRBJ1-5; a possible D gene is TRBD1 (6 bases). The CDR3 spans 16 residues. Germline V CDR1 and CDR2: LNHDA, SQIVND (reference sequence). V dropped 6 bases and J dropped 6 bases, with 21 bases sitting between them.

CDR3 DNA: TGTGCCAGCAGTCGCAGGGGCGAGCAGTACTTC. This codes for CASSRRGEQYF. The V gene is TRBV28, the J gene TRBJ2-7, with D possibly matching TRBD1 (6 bases). Germline-derived CDR1 and CDR2 are MDHEN and SYDVKM. The CDR3 spans 11 residues. The V end was cut by 5 bases, the J end by 6 bases, with 8 bases between. Variable domain in full (rest from reference TRBV28 and TRBJ2-7): DVKVTQSSRYLVKRTGEKVFLECVQDMDHENMFWYRQDPGLGLRLIYFSYDVKMKEKGDIPEGYSVSREKKERFSLILESASTNQTSMYLCASSRRGEQYFGPGTRLTVT.

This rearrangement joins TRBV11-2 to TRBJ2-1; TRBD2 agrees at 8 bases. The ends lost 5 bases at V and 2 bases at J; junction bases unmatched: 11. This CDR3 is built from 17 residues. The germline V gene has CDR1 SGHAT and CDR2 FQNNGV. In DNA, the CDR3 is TGTGCCAGCAGCCGAACCTATAGCGGGGCTACCTACAATGAGCAGTTCTTC. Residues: CASSRTYSGATYNEQFF.

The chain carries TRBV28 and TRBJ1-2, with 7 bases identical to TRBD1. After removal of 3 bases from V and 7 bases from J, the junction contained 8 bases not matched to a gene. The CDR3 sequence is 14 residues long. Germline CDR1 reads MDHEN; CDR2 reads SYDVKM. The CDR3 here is CASSFRRQGGGYTF. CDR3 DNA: TGTGCCAGCAGTTTCCGCAGACAGGGAGGTGGCTACACCTTC.

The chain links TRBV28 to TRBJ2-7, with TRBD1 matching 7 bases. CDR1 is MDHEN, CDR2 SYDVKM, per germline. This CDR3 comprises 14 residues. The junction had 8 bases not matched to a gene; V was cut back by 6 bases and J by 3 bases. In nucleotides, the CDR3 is TGTGCCAGCAGCATCCAGGGACAGCTCTACGAGCAGTACTTC. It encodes CASSIQGQLYEQYF.

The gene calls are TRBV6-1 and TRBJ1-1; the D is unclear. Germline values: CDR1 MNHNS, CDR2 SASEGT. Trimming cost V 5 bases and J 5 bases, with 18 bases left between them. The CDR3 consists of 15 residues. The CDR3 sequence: CASSPGSLGGTEAFF. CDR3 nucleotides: TGTGCCAGCAGTCCGGGATCCCTGGGAGGGACTGAAGCTTTCTTT.

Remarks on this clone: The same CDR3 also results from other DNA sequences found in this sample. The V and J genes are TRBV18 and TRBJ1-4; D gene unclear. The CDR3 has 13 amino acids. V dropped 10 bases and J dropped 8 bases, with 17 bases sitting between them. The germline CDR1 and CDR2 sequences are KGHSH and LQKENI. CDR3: CATIGSVNEKLFF. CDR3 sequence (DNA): TGTGCCACGATAGGCAGCGTTAACGAAAAACTGTTTTTT.